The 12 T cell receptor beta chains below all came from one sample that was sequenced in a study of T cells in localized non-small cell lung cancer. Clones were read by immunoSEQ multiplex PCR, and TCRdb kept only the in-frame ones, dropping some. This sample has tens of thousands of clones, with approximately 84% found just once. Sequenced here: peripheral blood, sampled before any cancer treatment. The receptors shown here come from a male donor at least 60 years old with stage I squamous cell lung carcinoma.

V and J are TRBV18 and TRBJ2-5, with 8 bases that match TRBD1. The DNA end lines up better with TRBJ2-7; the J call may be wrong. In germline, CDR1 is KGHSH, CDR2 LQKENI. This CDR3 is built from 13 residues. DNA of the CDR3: TGTGCCAGCTCTTGGACAGGGTCCTACGAGCAGTACTTC. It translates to CASSWTGSYEQYF.

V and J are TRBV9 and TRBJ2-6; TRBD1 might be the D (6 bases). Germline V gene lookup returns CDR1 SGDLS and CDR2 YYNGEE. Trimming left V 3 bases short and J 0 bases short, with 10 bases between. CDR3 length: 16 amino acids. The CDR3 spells CASSEYRASGANVLTF. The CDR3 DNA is TGTGCCAGCAGCGAGTACAGGGCCTCTGGGGCCAACGTCCTGACTTTC.

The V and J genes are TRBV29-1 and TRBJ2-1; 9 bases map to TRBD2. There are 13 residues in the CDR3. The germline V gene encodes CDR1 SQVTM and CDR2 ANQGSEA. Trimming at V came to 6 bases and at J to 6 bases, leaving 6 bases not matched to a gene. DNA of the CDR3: TGCAGCGTGACTAGCGGAGTGAGCAATGAGCAGTTCTTC. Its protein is CSVTSGVSNEQFF.

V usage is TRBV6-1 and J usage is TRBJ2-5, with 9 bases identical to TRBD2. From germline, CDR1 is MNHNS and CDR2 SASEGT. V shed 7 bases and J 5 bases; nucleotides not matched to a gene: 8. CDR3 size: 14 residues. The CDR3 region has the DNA TGTGCCAGCAATTTAGCGGGAGTCCTGGAGACCCAGTACTTC. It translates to CASNLAGVLETQYF.

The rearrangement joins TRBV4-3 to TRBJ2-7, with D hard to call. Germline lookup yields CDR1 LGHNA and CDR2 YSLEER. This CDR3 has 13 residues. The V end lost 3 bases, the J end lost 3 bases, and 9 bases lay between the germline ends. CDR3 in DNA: TGCGCCAGCAGCCATTGGCGCGGCTACGAGCAGTACTTC. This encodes CASSHWRGYEQYF.

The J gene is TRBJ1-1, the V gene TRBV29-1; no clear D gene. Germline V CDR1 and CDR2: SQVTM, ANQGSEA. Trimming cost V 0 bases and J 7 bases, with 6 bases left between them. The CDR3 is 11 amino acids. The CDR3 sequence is CSVEEGGEAFF. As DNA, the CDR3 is TGCAGCGTTGAAGAAGGCGGTGAAGCTTTCTTT. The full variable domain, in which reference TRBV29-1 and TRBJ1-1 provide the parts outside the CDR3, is SAVISQKPSRDICQRGTSLTIQCQVDSQVTMMFWYRQQPGQSLTLIATANQGSEATYESGFVIDKFPISRPNLTFSTLTVSNMSPEDSSIYLCSVEEGGEAFFGQGTRLTVV.

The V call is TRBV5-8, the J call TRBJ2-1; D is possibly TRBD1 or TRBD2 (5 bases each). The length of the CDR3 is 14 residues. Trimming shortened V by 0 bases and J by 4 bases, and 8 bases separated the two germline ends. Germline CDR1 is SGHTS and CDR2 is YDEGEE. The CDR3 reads CASSLAGPYNEQFF. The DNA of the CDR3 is TGTGCCAGCAGCTTGGCGGGACCTTACAATGAGCAGTTCTTC.

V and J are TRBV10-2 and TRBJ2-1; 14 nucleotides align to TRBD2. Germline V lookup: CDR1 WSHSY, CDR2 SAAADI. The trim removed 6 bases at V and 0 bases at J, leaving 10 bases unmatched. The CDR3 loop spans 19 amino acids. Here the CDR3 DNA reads TGCGCCAGCAGCAAGGGGGGACTAGCGGGAGTGGGCTCCTACAATGAGCAGTTCTTC. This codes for CASSKGGLAGVGSYNEQFF.

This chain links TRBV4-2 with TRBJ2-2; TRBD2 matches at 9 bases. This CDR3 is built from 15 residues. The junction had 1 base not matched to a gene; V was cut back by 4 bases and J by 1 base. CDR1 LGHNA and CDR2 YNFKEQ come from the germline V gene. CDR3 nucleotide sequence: TGTGCCAGCAGCCTTAGCGGGAGGAACACCGGGGAGCTGTTTTTT. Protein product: CASSLSGRNTGELFF.

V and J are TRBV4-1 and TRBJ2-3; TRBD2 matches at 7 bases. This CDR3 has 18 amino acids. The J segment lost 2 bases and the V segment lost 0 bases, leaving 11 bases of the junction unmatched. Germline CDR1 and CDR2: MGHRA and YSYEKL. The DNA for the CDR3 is TGCGCCAGCAGCCAAGATTGGGGGGGGAGGGGCTACACAGATACGCAGTATTTT. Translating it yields CASSQDWGGRGYTDTQYF.

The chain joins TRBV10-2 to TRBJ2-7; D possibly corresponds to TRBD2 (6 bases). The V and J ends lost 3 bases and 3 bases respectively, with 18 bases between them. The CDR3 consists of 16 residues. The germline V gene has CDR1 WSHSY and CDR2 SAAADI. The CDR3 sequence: CASSDRTWASDYEQYF. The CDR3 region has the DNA TGCGCCAGCAGTGACCGAACGTGGGCTAGCGACTACGAGCAGTACTTC.

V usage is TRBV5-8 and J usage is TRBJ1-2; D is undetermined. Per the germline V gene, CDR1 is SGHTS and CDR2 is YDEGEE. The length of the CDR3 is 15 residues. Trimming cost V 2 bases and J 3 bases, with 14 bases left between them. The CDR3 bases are TGTGCCAGCAGCTTTCCTCCGTTCCCCCACTATGGCTACACCTTC. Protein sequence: CASSFPPFPHYGYTF.